This T cell receptor beta chain was sequenced during a study of T cells in Graves' hyperthyroidism and ophthalmopathy. Study findings and constraints: The model foresaw ophthalmopathy a median roughly 6 months prior to onset.

The CDR3 regions of TCR beta were amplified from RNA transcripts. The HTBI primer set served for first-round RT-PCR of the TCR CDR3. TCRdb re-analysed the multiplex PCR reads in MiXCR, keeping a single row per CDR3 protein. The data show hundreds of thousands of distinct CDR3 sequences, with roughly 15% seen just once and less than 15% held by the top ten. The V segment lost 3 bases and the J segment 0 bases; nucleotides outside the gene matches: 3. This CDR3 has 15 amino acids. This clonotype was recorded at least ten times. Its target is not known. Duration under 3 months, a NOSPECS grade of at least 4, and a Clinical Activity Score of at least 3 characterized the ophthalmopathy patients. Uncontrolled infection, other autoimmune disease, pregnancy or lactation led to exclusion.

The receptor's source is a man in his late teens or twenties with Graves' ophthalmopathy. The chain uses TRBV12-3 or TRBV12-4 and TRBJ2-3; TRBD1 matches at 7 bases. The sequenced sample consisted of blood. In DNA form, the CDR3 reads TGTGCCAGCAGTTTTGCAGGGGGTAGCACAGATACGCAGTATTTT. It translates to CASSFAGGSTDTQYF.